A selection of T cell receptor beta chains follows, all from one sample in a study of T cell changes during pregnancy in multiple sclerosis. Sequencing was performed with immunoSEQ multiplex PCR; in TCRdb, only in-frame clones are kept and a portion is missing. This sample has 25,000 to 35,000 clones, with 90% found just once. Sample: CD8+ T cells from peripheral blood mononuclear cells, taken in the second trimester of pregnancy. These TCRs come from a female donor with multiple sclerosis, enrolled in a pregnancy study. Both conserved end residues are part of each CDR3. Each record gives: J gene, clone size, V gene, D gene, CDR3 DNA, CDR3 protein. A D gene is named only where the DNA matches it firmly. The size field is filled for only some rows; it gives once, few, many or a size class.

TRBJ2-1,NA,TRBV5-5,NA,TGTGCCAGCAGCTTAAGATTTACAGGGGCGGCGGGGTCCTACAATGAGCAGTTCTTC,CASSLRFTGAAGSYNEQFF
TRBJ2-1,NA,TRBV29-1,TRBD1,TGCAGCGTCGAAGGACAGGGGGAAACCAGCAATGAGCAGTTCTTC,CSVEGQGETSNEQFF
TRBJ2-5,NA,TRBV7-9,NA,TGTGCCAGCAGCTTAGGACTAGTCGATACCCAGTACTTC,CASSLGLVDTQYF
TRBJ2-7,NA,TRBV28,NA,TGTGCCAGCAGTCTGGGGAGGCAGGTAGCCTACGAGCAGTACTTC,CASSLGRQVAYEQYF
TRBJ2-3,NA,TRBV27,NA,TGTGCCAGCAGTTTCCAATACCCCACACTAGGACCAGATAGCACAGATACGCAGTATTTT,CASSFQYPTLGPDSTDTQYF
TRBJ2-1,NA,TRBV21-1,NA,TGTGCCAGCAGCAAAGCGCTTTTCTCGGCTAGCGGGAGTATATACAATGAGCAGTTCTTC,CASSKALFSASGSIYNEQFF
TRBJ1-2,NA,TRBV7-8,NA,TGTGCCAGCAGCTTGTGGGACACGAACTATGGCTACACCTTC,CASSLWDTNYGYTF
TRBJ2-2,NA,TRBV28,TRBD2,TGTGCCAGCAGCATTGGACTCCGGGGGGACACCGGGGAGCTGTTTTTT,CASSIGLRGDTGELFF
TRBJ2-3,NA,TRBV6-5,NA,TGTGCCAGCAGTTATGAGACTAGCACAGATACGCAGTATTTT,CASSYETSTDTQYF
TRBJ2-1,NA,TRBV10-1,TRBD2,TGCGCCAGCAGTGCTCTAGCGGGAGTCTACAATGAGCAGTTCTTC,CASSALAGVYNEQFF
TRBJ1-5,NA,TRBV2,NA,TGTGCCAGTCGGACACAGACCAATCAGCCCCAGCATTTT,CASRTQTNQPQHF
TRBJ1-1,NA,TRBV4-3,TRBD1,TGCGCCAGCAGCCAACAACAGGGGTCGAACACTGAAGCTTTCTTT,CASSQQQGSNTEAFF
TRBJ2-7,NA,TRBV7-9,TRBD2,TGTGCCAGTGGCCATAGCGGGCCTGGCTACGAGCAGTACTTC,CASGHSGPGYEQYF
TRBJ1-1,NA,TRBV6-5,TRBD1,TGTGCCAGCGGACAGGGGGCAACCGTTGAAGCTTTCTTT,CASGQGATVEAFF
TRBJ2-2,NA,TRBV14,TRBD2,TGTGCCAGCAGCCTACGGAGGAGCGGGGCCTACACCGGGGAGCTGTTTTTT,CASSLRRSGAYTGELFF
TRBJ2-5,NA,TRBV10-1,NA,TGCGCCAGCAGTTCTACTATGCGGGAGACCCAGTACTTC,CASSSTMRETQYF
TRBJ2-1,NA,TRBV6-8,TRBD2,TGTGCCAGCACCCTGCGGGAGCCCTACAATGAGCAGTTCTTC,CASTLREPYNEQFF
TRBJ2-7,many,TRBV19,TRBD1,TGTGCCAGTAGTCCCGGGACGGGACAGGGGACCTACGAGCAGTACTTC,CASSPGTGQGTYEQYF
TRBJ2-3,NA,TRBV6-4,TRBD2,TGTGCCAGCAGTGAGACGGGAGGGCCGGATACGCAGTATTTT,CASSETGGPDTQYF
TRBJ2-3,NA,TRBV9,NA,TGTGCCAGCAGCGCCGTGCAACTTAGCGCTTCGGATACGCAGTATTTT,CASSAVQLSASDTQYF
TRBJ2-3,NA,TRBV25-1,TRBD2,TGTGCCAGCAGTGAGTATGCTAGCGGGTCCACAGATACGCAGTATTTT,CASSEYASGSTDTQYF
TRBJ2-7,once,TRBV7-9,TRBD2,TGTGCCAGCAGCTTGGGCGGGAGATCCTACGAGCAGTACTTC,CASSLGGRSYEQYF
TRBJ1-2,NA,TRBV2,NA,TGTGCCAGCAGTGAGAGTCCTGACTATGGCTACACCTTC,CASSESPDYGYTF
TRBJ2-6,NA,TRBV6-1,NA,TGTGCCAGCAGTGCGGGGACACCCGCCGGGGCCAACGTCCTGACTTTC,CASSAGTPAGANVLTF
TRBJ2-5,NA,TRBV6-4,TRBD2,TGTGCCAGCAGCCCCGCCACTAGCGGGATCGAGACCCAGTACTTC,CASSPATSGIETQYF
TRBJ2-7,medium-sized,TRBV5-6,TRBD1,TGTGCCAGCAGCCAGGGGACAGGGGGCATGACCATATACGAGCAGTACTTC,CASSQGTGGMTIYEQYF
TRBJ1-1,NA,TRBV18,NA,TGTGCCAGCTCACCAGAGGCGGATCTCCTGAACACTGAAGCTTTCTTT,CASSPEADLLNTEAFF
TRBJ2-7,NA,TRBV4-3,TRBD2,TGCGCCAGCAGCCAAGAACTAGCGGGAGTCTACGAGCAGTACTTC,CASSQELAGVYEQYF
TRBJ1-5,NA,TRBV13,NA,TGTGCCAGCAGCTTTGGCAGCAATCAGCCCCAGCATTTT,CASSFGSNQPQHF
TRBJ2-5,NA,TRBV5-1,TRBD2,TGCGCCAGCAGCTTGGCGCAAGCGGGAGCGGCAGAGACCCAGTACTTC,CASSLAQAGAAETQYF
TRBJ2-5,NA,TRBV10-3,TRBD1,TGTGCCATCAGAAGCTCCGGGACAGGGGGCGGAGGGGAGACCCAGTACTTC,CAIRSSGTGGGGETQYF
TRBJ2-7,NA,TRBV30,NA,TGTGCCTGGAGTGTAATGGCAGGGCACGAGCAGTACTTC,CAWSVMAGHEQYF
TRBJ2-7,once,TRBV30,NA,TGTGCCTGGAGTGTACGCTGGCAGGGTACAATCTCCTACGAGCAGTACTTC,CAWSVRWQGTISYEQYF
TRBJ2-7,NA,TRBV5-6,NA,TGTGCCAGCAGCTTGGCCCAGGGCGTGATAAGCGAGCAGTACTTC,CASSLAQGVISEQYF
TRBJ2-7,NA,TRBV11-3,NA,TGTGCCAGCAGCGCTCGGACATCCCTGGGGGAGCAGTACTTC,CASSARTSLGEQYF
TRBJ2-7,NA,TRBV10-3,NA,TGTGCCATCAGTGAGCCCACCATCGCGGATTTAACTTCCTACTCCTACGAGCAGTACTTC,CAISEPTIADLTSYSYEQYF
TRBJ1-2,NA,TRBV10-3,NA,TGTGCCATCAGTGAGTCGCGGGGGGCTGAAGGCTACACCTTC,CAISESRGAEGYTF
TRBJ2-7,few,TRBV6-1,NA,TGTGCCAGCAGTGATCGGTACAGAGACTACGAGCAGTACTTC,CASSDRYRDYEQYF
TRBJ1-2,NA,TRBV5-1,NA,TGCGCCAGCAGCTTGATAATGATTCGGGGGGTTGATGGCTACACCTTC,CASSLIMIRGVDGYTF
TRBJ2-7,NA,TRBV6-1,TRBD2,TGTGCCAGCAGTGAATTTGGCGGGGGAGTCTACGAGCAGTACTTC,CASSEFGGGVYEQYF
TRBJ1-1,NA,TRBV27,NA,TGTGCCAGCAGTTTATCCTCAGGGGCCGTGAACACTGAAGCTTTCTTT,CASSLSSGAVNTEAFF
TRBJ2-7,NA,TRBV4-1,TRBD2,TGCGCCAGCAGCCAAACGGGCGGGAGAAACTACGAGCAGTACTTC,CASSQTGGRNYEQYF
TRBJ2-7,NA,TRBV7-9,NA,TGTGCCAGCAGCTTAGGGTTAGGGGTTTACGAGCAGTACTTC,CASSLGLGVYEQYF
TRBJ2-5,NA,TRBV13,NA,TGTGCCAGCAGCTTAGGCGGGTGGCGGGAGACCCAGTACTTC,CASSLGGWRETQYF
TRBJ2-2,NA,TRBV4-1,NA,TGCGCCAGCAGCCAAGCGGACTTGACCGGGGAGCTGTTTTTT,CASSQADLTGELFF
TRBJ2-7,once,TRBV5-1,TRBD2,TGCGCCAGCAGCGAACCTAGCGGGAGTACGGGGTCCTACGAGCAGTACTTC,CASSEPSGSTGSYEQYF
TRBJ2-3,NA,TRBV14,NA,TGTGCCAGCAGCCAAGATGGGCCGGGAAGATTCACAGATACGCAGTATTTT,CASSQDGPGRFTDTQYF
TRBJ1-1,NA,TRBV19,NA,TGTGCCAGTAGTAATGACAAGGTGAACACTGAAGCTTTCTTT,CASSNDKVNTEAFF
TRBJ2-5,NA,TRBV7-9,NA,TGTGCCAGCAGCATACATGATCAAGAGACCCAGTACTTC,CASSIHDQETQYF